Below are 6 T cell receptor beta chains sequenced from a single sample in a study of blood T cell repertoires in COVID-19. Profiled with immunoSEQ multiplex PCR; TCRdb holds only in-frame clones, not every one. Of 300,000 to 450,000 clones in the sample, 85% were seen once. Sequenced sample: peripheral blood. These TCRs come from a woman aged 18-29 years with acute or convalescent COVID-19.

Written as DNA, the CDR3 is TGTGCCAGCAGCGTAGGCCCCGAAGTGCGGGAGGTCAATGAGCAGTTCTTC. It is translated as CASSVGPEVREVNEQFF. The gene calls are TRBV9 and TRBJ2-1; TRBD2 aligns across 8 bases. The CDR3 sequence is 17 residues long. Per germline, CDR1 SGDLS and CDR2 YYNGEE. V shed 0 bases and J 6 bases; nucleotides not matched to a gene: 11.

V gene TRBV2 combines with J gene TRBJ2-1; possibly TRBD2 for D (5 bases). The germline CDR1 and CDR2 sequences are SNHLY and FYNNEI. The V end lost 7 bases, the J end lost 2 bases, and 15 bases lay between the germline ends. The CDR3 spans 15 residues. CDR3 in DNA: TGTGCCAGCACCGAAGACGAGGGCCCCTACAATGAGCAGTTCTTC. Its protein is CASTEDEGPYNEQFF. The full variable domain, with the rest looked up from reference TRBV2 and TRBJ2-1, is EPEVTQTPSHQVTQMGQEVILRCVPISNHLYFYWYRQILGQKVEFLVSFYNNEISEKSEIFDDQFSVERPDGSNFTLKIRSTKLEDSAMYFCASTEDEGPYNEQFFGPGTRLTVL.

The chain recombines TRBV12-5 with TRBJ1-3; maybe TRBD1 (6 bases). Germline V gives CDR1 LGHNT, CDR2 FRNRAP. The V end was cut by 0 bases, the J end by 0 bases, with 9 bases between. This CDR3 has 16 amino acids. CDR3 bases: TGTGCTAGTGGTTTGGTACTACAGGGCTCTGGAAACACCATATATTTT. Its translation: CASGLVLQGSGNTIYF. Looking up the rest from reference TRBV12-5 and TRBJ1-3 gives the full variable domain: DARVTQTPRHKVTEMGQEVTMRCQPILGHNTVFWYRQTMMQGLELLAYFRNRAPLDDSGMPKDRFSAEMPDATLATLKIQPSEPRDSAVYFCASGLVLQGSGNTIYFGEGSWLTVV.

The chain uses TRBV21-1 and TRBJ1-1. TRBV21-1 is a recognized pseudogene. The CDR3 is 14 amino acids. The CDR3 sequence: CASSARAAGPEAFF. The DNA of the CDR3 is TGTGCCAGCAGCGCGAGGGCGGCCGGGCCTGAAGCTTTCTTT.

The CDR3 coding sequence is TGTGCCAGCAGTTATAGGGAGACCTACGTTGAGCAGTACTTC. Amino acid sequence: CASSYRETYVEQYF. This chain links TRBV28 with TRBJ2-7; D is possibly TRBD2 (5 bases). V lost 4 bases and J 7 bases, leaving 17 bases between the germline ends. Germline lookup yields CDR1 MDHEN and CDR2 SYDVKM. The CDR3 runs to 14 residues.

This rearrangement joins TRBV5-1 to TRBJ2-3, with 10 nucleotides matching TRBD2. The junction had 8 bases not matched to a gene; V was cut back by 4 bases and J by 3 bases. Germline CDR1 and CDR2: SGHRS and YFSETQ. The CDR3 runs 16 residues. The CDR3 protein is CASSPPSGGGTDTQYF. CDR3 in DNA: TGCGCCAGCAGCCCTCCCAGCGGGGGGGGGACAGATACGCAGTATTTT.